The T cell receptor (beta chain) described here comes from a study of cytomegalovirus exposure and HLA in healthy donors. Study-wide results and limits: According to an earlier analysis, most TCR beta V segments yielded productive rearrangements about 87% or about 30% of the time.

In its sample, this clone was seen once. Its antigen is as yet unknown. Additional DNA sequences in this sample encode the identical CDR3. In the PCR, 60 Vbeta and 13 Jbeta primers were used. The method was immunoSEQ multiplex PCR; TCRdb's version includes in-frame clones alone and lacks a portion of them. The sample records roughly 180,000 clones, over 80% being singletons. The receptor was isolated from a woman aged 45 to 65 in good health and CMV-seropositive. The source material was PBMCs.

The CDR3, as DNA: TGTGCCAGCAGCTTCGGGCCGACTAGTTATCAACAGTTCTTC. Its translation is CASSFGPTSYQQFF. The chain links TRBV6-5 to TRBJ2-1, with TRBD2 as a possible D gene (6 bases). Trimming left V 6 bases short and J 13 bases short, with 22 bases between. The CDR3 has 14 amino acids. Germline V gene lookup returns CDR1 MNHEY and CDR2 SVGAGI.